Following are 25 T cell receptor beta chains from one sample sequenced in a study of T-cell memory formation after mild COVID-19. TCRdb redid the calling of the 5' RACE reads with MiXCR, one entry per CDR3 protein. The sample yields 89,000 or so distinct CDR3 sequences, roughly 13% seen once. The specimen sequenced was PBMCs or a T cell subset sorted from them (not recorded which). Receptors originate from a man aged 18 to 29 who had mild COVID-19 (a few samples of this study predate the infection). Cell type and time point are not known.

This clonotype was recorded a few times. This sequence joins TRBV13 and TRBJ2-2; D uncertain. CDR3 length: 17 amino acids. Trimming left V 5 bases short and J 2 bases short, with 18 bases between. Per the germline V gene, CDR1 is PRHDT and CDR2 is FYEKMQ (reference sequence). CDR3 DNA: TGTGCCAGCAGCCCCATCAATTACGCCGGCAACACCGGGGAGCTGTTTTTT. Amino acids: CASSPINYAGNTGELFF.

V and J are TRBV20-1 and TRBJ1-2, with 9 bases fitting TRBD1. Germline assignment: CDR1 DFQATT and CDR2 SNEGSKA (reference sequence). CDR3 length: 13 amino acids. The junction had 8 bases not matched to a gene; V was cut back by 6 bases and J by 6 bases. CDR3 loop: CSATDRGLHGYTF. The CDR3 DNA reads as TGCAGTGCCACGGACAGGGGCCTGCATGGCTACACCTTC.

This clonotype was seen repeatedly, ten times or more. The genes are TRBV9 and TRBJ2-3; 15 bases match TRBD2. With V trimmed by 4 bases and J by 2 bases, 5 bases remained unmatched. There are 17 residues in the CDR3. The germline V gene encodes CDR1 SGDLS and CDR2 YYNGEE. Here the CDR3 reads CASSPGTSGGPTDTQYF. Written as DNA, the CDR3 is TGTGCCAGCAGCCCCGGGACTAGCGGGGGGCCCACAGATACGCAGTATTTT. Looking up the rest from reference TRBV9 and TRBJ2-3 gives the full variable domain: DSGVTQTPKHLITATGQRVTLRCSPRSGDLSVYWYQQSLDQGLQFLIQYYNGEERAKGNILERFSAQQFPDLHSELNLSSLELGDSALYFCASSPGTSGGPTDTQYFGPGTRLTVL.

This clonotype occurred a few times. J is TRBJ1-1 and V is TRBV14; no clear D gene. The CDR3 is 14 amino acids. CDR1 is SGHDN, CDR2 FVKESK, per germline. V lost 6 bases, J lost 6 bases, and 17 bases lay in between. CDR3 nucleotide sequence: TGTGCCAGCAGTCCGGCAGCCGGGGTTCCTGAAGCTTTCTTT. Protein: CASSPAAGVPEAFF. Together with reference TRBV14 and TRBJ1-1, the CDR3 gives the full variable domain: EAGVTQFPSHSVIEKGQTVTLRCDPISGHDNLYWYRRVMGKEIKFLLHFVKESKQDESGMPNNRFLAERTGGTYSTLKVQPAELEDSGVYFCASSPAAGVPEAFFGQGTRLTVV.

The rearrangement joins TRBV13 to TRBJ2-7; 10 bases map to TRBD1. With V trimmed by 5 bases and J by 5 bases, 9 bases remained unmatched. The CDR3 loop spans 15 amino acids. In germline, CDR1 is PRHDT, CDR2 FYEKMQ (reference sequence). CDR3 DNA: TGTGCCAGCAGCCTGGGGACAGGGGAGGGCCACGAGCAGTACTTC. Protein product: CASSLGTGEGHEQYF.

In the case of this clonotype: This could be a read error, since a much larger clone is one nucleotide away. The chain recombines TRBV7-8 with TRBJ2-5; D unresolved. Trimming pared 5 bases from V and 1 base from J, leaving 11 bases between. This CDR3 region has 14 residues. Germline V gene data show CDR1 as SGHVS and CDR2 as FQNEAQ. In DNA form, the CDR3 reads TGTGCCAGCAGCATGACCGCGTCCCAAGAGACCCAGTACTTC. Translation gives CASSMTASQETQYF.

The chain combines TRBV6-6 with TRBJ1-1; 12 bases line up with TRBD1. Germline V gives CDR1 MNHNY, CDR2 SVGAGI (reference sequence). V gave up 2 bases and J gave up 3 bases; unmatched junction bases: 10. This CDR3 has 18 residues. CDR3 DNA: TGTGCCAGCAGTTACGACGACCGGGACAGGGGGCATGACACTGAAGCTTTCTTT. Translating gives CASSYDDRDRGHDTEAFF.

This clonotype was counted a few times. Here the CDR3 reads CAIRDTSSYEQYV. The CDR3 DNA is TGTGCCATCAGGGACACGAGCTCCTACGAGCAGTACGTC. V is TRBV10-3 and J is TRBJ2-7; the D gene is possibly TRBD1 (5 bases). The CDR3 loop spans 13 amino acids. V lost 6 bases, J lost 0 bases, and 9 bases lay in between. The germline V gene encodes CDR1 ENHRY and CDR2 SYGVKD.

This chain connects TRBV9 to TRBJ2-1, with D tentatively TRBD1 (7 bases). This CDR3 is built from 17 residues. V was cut by 0 bases and J by 9 bases, with 22 bases left in between. Germline assignment: CDR1 SGDLS and CDR2 YYNGEE. CDR3 sequence (DNA): TGTGCCAGCAGCGTAGGTAATGTGGGGCCAGGGGGAGGTGAGCAGTTCTTC. Translation: CASSVGNVGPGGGEQFF.

This clonotype turned up a few times. V is TRBV12-3 or TRBV12-4 and J is TRBJ2-1, with TRBD2 matching 8 bases. The V gene end was trimmed by 5 bases and the J gene end by 4 bases; junction bases not matched to a gene: 4. The CDR3 has 14 residues. CDR3 sequence reads: CASSPLAVYNEQFF. The DNA of the CDR3 is TGTGCCAGCAGTCCACTAGCGGTGTACAATGAGCAGTTCTTC.

This chain joins TRBV6-5 and TRBJ1-1; D unresolved. The germline V gene encodes CDR1 MNHEY and CDR2 SVGAGI. Between the trimmed V and J ends, which lost 0 bases and 1 base, there was a span of 9 bases. This CDR3 contains 15 residues. CDR3: CASSYSGETNTEAFF. CDR3 DNA: TGTGCCAGCAGTTACTCTGGGGAGACGAACACTGAAGCTTTCTTT.

The J gene is TRBJ2-3, the V gene TRBV11-2; perhaps D is TRBD1 or TRBD2 (5 bases each). The CDR3 is 14 amino acids. Between the trimmed V and J ends, which lost 6 bases and 8 bases, there was a span of 18 bases. The V gene's germline CDR1 is SGHAT and CDR2 FQNNGV. The CDR3 protein is CASSIGTSLGTQYF. The CDR3, as DNA: TGTGCCAGCAGTATCGGGACCAGTCTCGGTACGCAGTATTTT.

The chain carries TRBV15 and TRBJ1-6, with D perhaps TRBD1 (5 bases). The CDR3 runs to 15 residues. Germline lookup yields CDR1 LNHNV and CDR2 YYDKDF (reference sequence). Trimming took 5 bases from V and 8 from J, leaving 16 bases between them. This chain's CDR3 is CATSPRDGIDSPLHF. CDR3 coding DNA: TGTGCCACCAGCCCCCGGGACGGAATAGATTCACCCCTCCACTTT.

This clonotype has just a few counts. The chain employs TRBV6-2 or TRBV6-3 and TRBJ2-1; D call uncertain. Trimming took 6 bases from V and 0 from J, leaving 15 bases between them. This CDR3 region has 16 residues. Germline CDR1 is MNHEY and CDR2 is SVGEGT. CDR3 protein: CASRRVRFFSYNEQFF. CDR3 DNA sequence: TGTGCCAGCAGACGAGTGAGGTTTTTCTCCTACAATGAGCAGTTCTTC.

This sequence joins TRBV15 and TRBJ2-5; D remains unclear. V lost 0 bases and J lost 2, with 7 bases in between. CDR3 length equals 14 residues. The germline V gene has CDR1 LNHNV and CDR2 YYDKDF (reference sequence). The CDR3 region has the DNA TGTGCCACCAGCAGAGATCAGGCTCAAGAGACCCAGTACTTC. Translation gives CATSRDQAQETQYF.

This clonotype is termed medium-sized. The chain has TRBV6-4 and TRBJ2-3, with 7 bases aligning to TRBD1. This CDR3 region has 14 residues. The germline gives CDR1 MRHNA, CDR2 SNTAGT. Germline trimming cut 6 bases from V and 3 bases from J; bases unmatched to any gene: 6. The DNA of the CDR3 is TGTGCCAGCAGCCCTGGACAGGCAACAGATACGCAGTATTTT. It is translated as CASSPGQATDTQYF.

The table lists this clonotype with many counts. The V gene is TRBV4-1, the J gene TRBJ2-7; D gene uncertain. The germline gives CDR1 MGHRA, CDR2 YSYEKL. This CDR3 comprises 14 residues. The germline V and J ends were trimmed by 4 bases and 3 bases, with 13 bases remaining between them. CDR3 in amino acids: CASSLALGFYEQYV. CDR3 nucleotides: TGCGCCAGCAGCCTCGCCTTGGGTTTCTACGAGCAGTACGTC.

This clonotype was counted many times. The V call is TRBV7-3, the J call TRBJ2-3; D is unclear. The CDR3 loop spans 13 amino acids. Germline V gives CDR1 SGHTA, CDR2 FQGTGA. Trimming took off 3 bases at V and 4 bases at J, with 8 bases between the two ends. CDR3 nucleotides: TGTGCCAGCAGCTTGGCAGGCCCAGATACGCAGTATTTT. Amino acid sequence: CASSLAGPDTQYF.

This clonotype was detected only a few times. The chain has TRBV7-9 and TRBJ2-7, with TRBD2 matching over 10 bases. Unmatched junction bases numbered 12, after V lost 5 bases and J lost 5 bases. The CDR3 has 16 residues. Germline CDR1 and CDR2: SEHNR and FQNEAQ (reference sequence). As DNA, the CDR3 is TGTGCCAGCAGCACCGGGACTAGCGATTCTTCCCACGAGCAGTACGTC. Encoded protein: CASSTGTSDSSHEQYV.

Comments on this clonotype: Relative to the germline gene, one junction end is altered; a read error may explain this. V is TRBV7-3 and J is TRBJ2-1; 8 positions agree with TRBD2. The CDR3 extends over 16 amino acids. Germline assignment: CDR1 SGHTA and CDR2 FQGTGA. CDR3 DNA: TGTGCCAGCAGCTTTTCGCTCGGGGGGGACCACAATGAGCAGTCCTTC. Translating gives CASSFSLGGDHNEQSF.

The chain combines TRBV7-2 with TRBJ2-5, with no clear D. Germline CDR1 SGHTA, CDR2 FQGNSA. The CDR3 spans 16 residues. V was trimmed by 1 base and J by 0 bases, leaving 12 bases between them. The CDR3 protein is CASSLGPPVYQETQYF. The DNA of the CDR3 is TGTGCCAGCAGCTTAGGGCCCCCGGTGTACCAAGAGACCCAGTACTTC.

This clonotype appeared many times. The chain links TRBV29-1 to TRBJ2-7; 10 positions agree with TRBD1. The CDR3 totals 14 residues. V lost 4 bases, J lost 4 bases, and 7 bases stayed unmatched. Germline V lookup: CDR1 SQVTM, CDR2 ANQGSEA. This CDR3 reads CSVGTGTGAYEQYF. The DNA of the CDR3 is TGCAGCGTTGGCACCGGGACAGGGGCGTACGAGCAGTACTTC.

The rearrangement uses TRBV6-5 and TRBJ2-7; 10 bases fit TRBD1. Germline CDR1 is MNHEY and CDR2 is SVGAGI. The CDR3 contains 15 residues. V dropped 6 bases and J dropped 7; count of bases not matched to a gene: 12. CDR3 nucleotide sequence: TGTGCCAGCAGAACGGACAGGGGGAGCGATCGAGAGCAGTACGTC. It translates to CASRTDRGSDREQYV.

This clonotype was picked up many times. This chain uses TRBV4-1 with TRBJ2-3, with unresolved D. Germline V gene sequence: CDR1 MGHRA, CDR2 YSYEKL. The CDR3 covers 14 residues. V lost 4 bases and J 1 base, leaving 9 bases between the germline ends. DNA of the CDR3: TGCGCCAGCAGCCTCCCTAGGGGCACAGATACGCAGTATTTT. Amino acid sequence: CASSLPRGTDTQYF.

This clonotype was found a few times. J is TRBJ1-2 and V is TRBV12-3 or TRBV12-4; 8 positions match TRBD1. The CDR3 extends over 15 amino acids. V shed 1 base and J 8 bases; nucleotides not matched to a gene: 9. The DNA of the CDR3 is TGTGCCAGCAGTTTAGGGGACAGGTATTATCGAGGCTACACCTTC. It is translated as CASSLGDRYYRGYTF.